Listed here is a single T cell receptor beta chain. No antigen is known for it. Germline V gene lookup returns CDR1 PRHDT and CDR2 FYEKMQ (reference sequence). There are 14 residues in the CDR3. These data originate in a study of CXCR3-negative and CXCR3-positive naive CD8 T cells. UMI-tagged TRB cDNA libraries were built via 5' RACE. No DNA is given; TCRdb re-called the 5' RACE reads and lists each CDR3 protein once. The specimen's table records around 160,000 distinct CDR3 sequences. The study's findings and limits: TRBV-TRBJ usage was similar across naive CXCR3 subsets but distinct in memory cells. Most assays were run on fresh PBMCs (CXCR3 expression partially decreased after cryopreservation). CXCR3-expressing naive cells carried TRB CDR3s more hydrophobic than those of CXCR3-negative naive cells.

The sequenced sample was naive CXCR3+ CD8+ T cells from blood. The sample's subset: CD45RO-CCR7+CD27+CD95- naive CD8+ T cells expressing CXCR3 (TNR3+). The source is a human donor in good health. Some clones in this sample may be carry-over from other donors' samples. The chain joins TRBV13 to TRBJ2-7. CDR3 protein: CASSPTGTSYEQYF.